The clone carrying this T cell receptor (beta chain) came up a few times. What it recognizes is unknown. It was by quantitative 5'-RACE with molecular barcodes that TCR beta libraries were made. Each CDR3 protein is one row after TCRdb ran MiXCR on the 5' RACE reads. The profile covers over 700,000 distinct CDR3 sequences, with roughly 20% appearing a single time and over 15% taken by the ten largest. The data are from a study of CD8 T cells in ankylosing spondylitis. Study results and limitations: Blood of patients with ankylosing spondylitis appeared to be characterized by a TCR beta motif of about eight highly homologous variants. According to the report, clones linked to the disease were significantly enriched in matched synovial fluid samples taken from ankylosing spondylitis patients. Disease-linked clones, CD8+, were relatively rare in peripheral blood.

The sequence derives from a male donor with ankylosing spondylitis. The material sequenced was blood, either unsorted or a sorted T cell fraction (not recorded which).

The CDR3 protein is CASRHGTVATNEKLFF. The CDR3 nucleotides read TGTGCCAGCAGACACGGGACAGTTGCAACTAATGAAAAACTGTTTTTT. This chain joins TRBV6-1 and TRBJ1-4; TRBD1 aligns across 7 bases. Germline CDR1 reads MNHNS; CDR2 reads SASEGT. This CDR3 is 16 amino acids long. The junction had 7 bases not matched to a gene; V was cut back by 6 bases and J by 0 bases.